The next 15 T cell receptor beta chains were all read from a single sample in a study of long-term antiretroviral therapy in people with HIV. Samples were assayed with immunoSEQ v3.0 at survey level. TCRdb's copy holds only in-frame clones and misses some; the assay was immunoSEQ multiplex PCR. Seen here are some 33,000 clones, over 70% observed once, and the top ten hold around 6.5%. The input for sequencing was unsorted PBMCs, taken 0.6 years after starting antiretroviral therapy. All receptors come from a man younger than 35 with HIV.

The chain combines TRBV18 with TRBJ2-7; 9 nucleotides match TRBD2. Trimming cost V 3 bases and J 4 bases; bases outside gene matches: 10. Germline V gives CDR1 KGHSH, CDR2 LQKENI. The CDR3 runs 16 residues. CDR3 DNA sequence: TGTGCCAGCTCACCCTTGGCGGGAGGGTTTACTTACGAGCAGTACTTC. Amino acid sequence: CASSPLAGGFTYEQYF.

The rearrangement uses TRBV28 and TRBJ2-5; 7 bases fit TRBD2. The CDR3 runs to 18 residues. In germline, CDR1 is MDHEN, CDR2 SYDVKM. With 5 bases clipped from V and 1 base from J, the junction kept 16 bases outside the gene matches. The CDR3 DNA sequence: TGTGCCAGCAGTCCCGTGCCCCCGGGACTAATTATCCAAGAGACCCAGTACTTC. Its translation is CASSPVPPGLIIQETQYF.

The V call is TRBV6-5, the J call TRBJ2-7; tentatively, D is TRBD1 (5 bases). Trimming took 4 bases from V and 1 from J, leaving 11 bases between them. This CDR3 spans 14 amino acids. Germline CDR1 is MNHEY and CDR2 is SVGAGI. The CDR3 loop reads CASSFGRVSYEQYF. In DNA form, the CDR3 reads TGTGCCAGCAGTTTCGGCAGGGTTTCCTACGAGCAGTACTTC.

J is TRBJ2-1 and V is TRBV27; 7 bases fit TRBD1. Germline V gene data show CDR1 as MNHEY and CDR2 as SMNVEV (reference sequence). V gave up 4 bases and J gave up 0 bases; unmatched junction bases: 9. The CDR3 spans 17 residues. The CDR3 sequence: CASSSRQGLSSYNEQFF. The CDR3 DNA is TGTGCCAGCAGTTCAAGACAGGGATTGAGCTCCTACAATGAGCAGTTCTTC.

The chain combines TRBV11-2 with TRBJ2-3; 12 bases are shared with TRBD2. This CDR3 has 17 amino acids. Unmatched junction bases numbered 11, after V lost 5 bases and J lost 5 bases. CDR1 is SGHAT, CDR2 FQNNGV, per germline. CDR3 bases: TGTGCCAGCAGCGTGGACCCTAGCGGGAGGGCCATAGATACGCAGTATTTT. It yields the protein CASSVDPSGRAIDTQYF.

The chain employs TRBV28 and TRBJ2-7; D gene uncertain. This CDR3 is 13 amino acids long. V gave up 1 base and J gave up 0 bases, with 4 bases separating them. The germline V gene has CDR1 MDHEN and CDR2 SYDVKM. The CDR3 coding sequence is TGTGCCAGCAGTTTATCCCCCTCCTACGAGCAGTACTTC. Translation gives CASSLSPSYEQYF.

The chain has TRBV29-1 and TRBJ1-5; D call uncertain. This CDR3 is 16 amino acids long. Trimming took 3 bases from V and 2 from J, leaving 17 bases between them. Germline values: CDR1 SQVTM, CDR2 ANQGSEA. The CDR3 region has the DNA TGCAGCGTTGATCAAACGAAGACCGAGGGCAATCAGCCCCAGCATTTT. It is translated as CSVDQTKTEGNQPQHF.

The CDR3 nucleotides are TGTGCCAGCAGCGTTGAATCCACGAAATACACAGATACGCAGTATTTT. Residues: CASSVESTKYTDTQYF. The chain is built from TRBV9 and TRBJ2-3; D is ambiguous. Germline loops: CDR1 SGDLS, CDR2 YYNGEE. The CDR3 extends over 16 amino acids. V was trimmed by 2 bases and J by 2 bases, leaving 15 bases between them. Looking up the rest from reference TRBV9 and TRBJ2-3 gives the full variable domain: DSGVTQTPKHLITATGQRVTLRCSPRSGDLSVYWYQQSLDQGLQFLIQYYNGEERAKGNILERFSAQQFPDLHSELNLSSLELGDSALYFCASSVESTKYTDTQYFGPGTRLTVL.

The genes are TRBV2 and TRBJ1-5; D is uncertain. The V and J ends lost 6 bases and 2 bases respectively, with 8 bases between them. Germline V lookup: CDR1 SNHLY, CDR2 FYNNEI. This CDR3 is 13 amino acids long. CDR3 loop: CASSGPRNQPQHF. As DNA, the CDR3 is TGTGCCAGCAGCGGACCTCGCAATCAGCCCCAGCATTTT.

V usage is TRBV11-2 and J usage is TRBJ2-7; D is tentatively TRBD1 or TRBD2 (5 bases each). The V gene lost 5 bases and the J gene lost 7 bases, with 18 bases spanning the gap. This CDR3 has 14 residues. CDR1 is SGHAT, CDR2 FQNNGV, per germline. The CDR3 nucleotides read TGTGCCAGCAGCCTAGCCCCGGGACCGGGAGAGCAGTACTTC. Residues: CASSLAPGPGEQYF. Based on the CDR3 plus reference TRBV11-2 and TRBJ2-7, the full variable domain is EAGVAQSPRYKIIEKRQSVAFWCNPISGHATLYWYQQILGQGPKLLIQFQNNGVVDDSQLPKDRFSAERLKGVDSTLKIQPAKLEDSAVYLCASSLAPGPGEQYFGPGTRLTVT.

A single count supports this clone. The rearrangement joins TRBV5-5 to TRBJ2-3, with D perhaps TRBD1 (6 bases). The length of the CDR3 is 15 residues. Germline CDR1 is SGHKS and CDR2 is YYEKEE (reference sequence). V lost 2 bases and J 0 bases, leaving 10 bases between the germline ends. The CDR3: CASSFTTGSTDTQYF. CDR3 nucleotide sequence: TGTGCCAGCAGCTTCACGACAGGAAGCACAGATACGCAGTATTTT. Combining the CDR3 with reference TRBV5-5 and TRBJ2-3 gives the whole variable domain DAGVTQSPTHLIKTRGQQVTLRCSPISGHKSVSWYQQVLGQGPQFIFQYYEKEERGRGNFPDRFSARQFPNYSSELNVNALLLGDSALYLCASSFTTGSTDTQYFGPGTRLTVL.

The genes are TRBV19 and TRBJ1-1; 7 bases map to TRBD1. CDR3 length equals 13 residues. The V gene's germline CDR1 is LNHDA and CDR2 SQIVND (reference sequence). V was pared by 7 bases and J by 4 bases, with 6 bases of the junction left unmatched. Written as DNA, the CDR3 is TGTGCCAGTATGGGACAGATGATCACTGAAGCTTTCTTT. This encodes CASMGQMITEAFF.

The chain uses TRBV5-4 and TRBJ2-1; 14 bases agree with TRBD2. The junction had 5 bases not matched to a gene; V was cut back by 3 bases and J by 3 bases. This CDR3 region has 17 residues. CDR1 is SGHNT and CDR2 is YYREEE in the germline V gene (reference sequence). The CDR3 sequence is CASSSAGLAGVYNEQFF. The CDR3, as DNA: TGTGCCAGCAGCTCAGCGGGACTAGCGGGGGTCTACAATGAGCAGTTCTTC.

This clone occurred a few times. The chain combines TRBV2 with TRBJ1-2; D gene ambiguous. V lost 3 bases and J 2 bases, leaving 7 bases between the germline ends. This CDR3 region has 13 residues. Germline CDR1 is SNHLY and CDR2 is FYNNEI. In nucleotides, the CDR3 is TGTGCCAGCAGTGAGCCGTTAAACTATGGCTACACCTTC. Its translation is CASSEPLNYGYTF.

This clone was recorded once. V gene TRBV5-1 combines with J gene TRBJ1-1, with D unclear. CDR1 and CDR2 (germline): SGHRS, YFSETQ. CDR3 length: 13 residues. The germline V and J ends were trimmed by 0 bases and 4 bases, with 7 bases remaining between them. The CDR3 is CASSLGLGTEAFF. The DNA of the CDR3 is TGCGCCAGCAGCTTGGGGCTCGGCACTGAAGCTTTCTTT.